This passage covers 8 T cell receptor beta chains from one sample sequenced in a study of cytomegalovirus exposure and HLA in healthy donors. The PCR ran on 60 Vbeta and 13 Jbeta primers. TCRdb keeps only in-frame clones here, not all; method: immunoSEQ multiplex PCR. The profile shows about 140,000 clones, 60% to 80% of them singletons. Sequences were obtained from PBMCs. The receptors come from a woman in her forties or fifties in good health and CMV-seronegative.

The genes are TRBV19 and TRBJ1-3; D gene uncertain. The CDR3 length is 13 residues. Germline V CDR1 and CDR2: LNHDA, SQIVND (reference sequence). Trimming took off 4 bases at V and 2 bases at J, with 6 bases between the two ends. The CDR3 sequence: CASSSAAGNTIYF. The CDR3 nucleotides read TGTGCCAGTAGTAGCGCCGCTGGAAACACCATATATTTT. The whole variable domain, filled in from reference TRBV19 and TRBJ1-3, reads DGGITQSPKYLFRKEGQNVTLSCEQNLNHDAMYWYRQDPGQGLRLIYYSQIVNDFQKGDIAEGYSVSREKKESFPLTVTSAQKNPTAFYLCASSSAAGNTIYFGEGSWLTVV.

The V and J genes are TRBV11-2 and TRBJ2-7, with 10 nucleotides matching TRBD2. CDR1 is SGHAT and CDR2 is FQNNGV in the germline V gene. V lost 1 base, J lost 3 bases, and 3 bases stayed unmatched. This CDR3 has 15 amino acids. The chain's CDR3 is CASSLGSGGLYEQYF. Here the CDR3 DNA reads TGTGCCAGCAGCTTAGGTAGCGGGGGGCTCTACGAGCAGTACTTC.

The CDR3 DNA follows: TGTGCCAGTATGGGGGACAGGGGGCTTAACTATGGCTACACCTTC. Translating gives CASMGDRGLNYGYTF. This chain connects TRBV5-4 to TRBJ1-2; the match to TRBD1 covers 12 bases. This CDR3 contains 15 residues. Germline V gene data show CDR1 as SGHNT and CDR2 as YYREEE (reference sequence). The V gene end was trimmed by 8 bases and the J gene end by 1 base; junction bases not matched to a gene: 6.

V usage is TRBV12-5 and J usage is TRBJ2-2; 12 nucleotides agree with TRBD1. The CDR3 covers 19 residues. The ends lost 2 bases at V and 5 bases at J; junction bases unmatched: 12. CDR1 is LGHNT, CDR2 FRNRAP, per germline. As DNA, the CDR3 is TGTGCTAGTGGTTTGACGACTCCGGGACAGGGGGCTATGACCGGGGAGCTGTTTTTT. Its translation is CASGLTTPGQGAMTGELFF.

The chain uses TRBV14 and TRBJ1-2; 7 bases agree with TRBD1. Germline V CDR1 and CDR2: SGHDN, FVKESK. Losses at the gene ends were 4 bases for V and 4 bases for J; bases not matched to a gene: 9. CDR3 length: 15 amino acids. This chain's CDR3 is CASSPRDSLFYGYTF. The DNA of the CDR3 is TGTGCCAGCAGCCCGCGGGACAGCCTGTTCTATGGCTACACCTTC. The variable domain in full, completed from reference TRBV14 and TRBJ1-2, reads EAGVTQFPSHSVIEKGQTVTLRCDPISGHDNLYWYRRVMGKEIKFLLHFVKESKQDESGMPNNRFLAERTGGTYSTLKVQPAELEDSGVYFCASSPRDSLFYGYTFGSGTRLTVV.

The chain carries TRBV4-2 and TRBJ1-1; weak D call: TRBD1 (5 bases). Germline lookup yields CDR1 LGHNA and CDR2 YNFKEQ. CDR3 length: 15 residues. Trimming pared 4 bases from V and 1 base from J, leaving 13 bases between. The DNA of the CDR3 is TGTGCCAGCAGCCCAGAGAGCAGGGAGAACACTGAAGCTTTCTTT. Translated, it gives CASSPESRENTEAFF.

The rearrangement links TRBV18 to TRBJ1-5; TRBD1 agrees at 9 bases. Germline CDR1 reads KGHSH; CDR2 reads LQKENI. This CDR3 is built from 14 residues. Unmatched junction bases numbered 1, after V lost 2 bases and J lost 5 bases. The DNA of the CDR3 is TGTGCCAGCTCACCAGGGGACAGGGATCAGCCCCAGCATTTT. Translated, it gives CASSPGDRDQPQHF.

This chain links TRBV29-1 with TRBJ2-5; TRBD1 is a possible D gene (5 bases). Germline lookup yields CDR1 SQVTM and CDR2 ANQGSEA. The CDR3 spans 12 residues. Trimming left V 7 bases short and J 0 bases short, with 9 bases between. The CDR3 reads CSGYRYQETQYF. CDR3 DNA: TGCAGCGGCTACAGGTACCAAGAGACCCAGTACTTC.